Shown below are 31 T cell receptor beta chains from a single sample sequenced in a study of blood T cells in healthy people across ages. The use of a sample-barcoded 5' primer and a J-beta primer mix characterized a second PCR of about 7 to 12 cycles. TCRdb recomputed calls from the 5' RACE reads with MiXCR, one row per CDR3 protein. The sample has roughly 700,000 distinct CDR3 sequences, approximately 50% seen once; the top ten hold roughly a third. Sequenced sample: blood. These receptors were taken from a woman aged 60-75 years in good health.

Regarding this clonotype: At one boundary the junction diverges from the germline segment, which might be a read error. V gene TRBV27 combines with J gene TRBJ2-6, with D possibly called TRBD1 or TRBD2 (5 bases each). The CDR3 spans 16 residues. Germline lookup yields CDR1 MNHEY and CDR2 SMNVEV (reference sequence). CDR3 in DNA: TGTGCCAGCAGTTTAGGTCCGGGGTCTGGGGCCAACGTCCAGACTTTC. Translation: CASSLGPGSGANVQTF.

This clonotype was counted between two and nine times. V gene TRBV6-2 or TRBV6-3 combines with J gene TRBJ2-5; D is possibly TRBD1 (5 bases). Trimming cost V 0 bases and J 2 bases, with 13 bases left between them. From germline, CDR1 is MNHEY and CDR2 SVGEGT. The length of the CDR3 is 16 residues. The CDR3 bases are TGTGCCAGCAGTTACTCGACAGCCAAACTTCAAGAGACCCAGTACTTC. The encoded protein is CASSYSTAKLQETQYF.

The V gene is TRBV20-1, the J gene TRBJ2-4; D might be TRBD1 (5 bases). This CDR3 region has 15 residues. Germline-derived CDR1 and CDR2 are DFQATT and SNEGSKA (reference sequence). V lost 5 bases and J 0 bases, leaving 14 bases between the germline ends. The CDR3 nucleotides read TGCAGTGCTCAAGACAGAAGGCTAGCCAAAAACATTCAGTACTTC. Protein sequence: CSAQDRRLAKNIQYF.

This clonotype was seen more than once but under ten times. The gene calls are TRBV4-2 and TRBJ2-1; a possible D gene is TRBD2 (6 bases). The V gene's germline CDR1 is LGHNA and CDR2 YNFKEQ. CDR3 size: 16 residues. Trimming stripped 4 bases from V and 0 bases from J, with 13 bases between. DNA of the CDR3: TGTGCCAGCAGCCGTACGGGAGCGCTCTCCTACAATGAGCAGTTCTTC. Protein product: CASSRTGALSYNEQFF.

This sequence joins TRBV12-3 or TRBV12-4 and TRBJ2-5; D uncertain. V lost 3 bases to trimming and J lost 6 bases, with 5 bases between them. This CDR3 has 11 residues. CDR3 in amino acids: CASSFGQTQYF. DNA for the CDR3: TGTGCCAGCAGTTTCGGGCAGACCCAGTACTTC.

The gene calls are TRBV20-1 and TRBJ2-3; 8 bases are a match to TRBD1. The CDR3 extends over 18 amino acids. Per the germline V gene, CDR1 is DFQATT and CDR2 is SNEGSKA (reference sequence). The V gene end was trimmed by 1 base and the J gene end by 6 bases; junction bases not matched to a gene: 18. The CDR3 DNA sequence: TGCAGTGCTAGAGTCTGGCCAAGCCACAGGGGGGTTTCGGATACGCAGTATTTT. Its translation: CSARVWPSHRGVSDTQYF.

This clonotype was counted between two and nine times. The chain uses TRBV7-2 and TRBJ2-7; the match to TRBD2 covers 7 bases. After removal of 4 bases from V and 2 bases from J, the junction contained 17 bases not matched to a gene. Germline assignment: CDR1 SGHTA and CDR2 FQGNSA. This CDR3 comprises 18 residues. CDR3 in amino acids: CASSSWREWAGGTYEQYF. The CDR3 nucleotides are TGTGCCAGCAGCTCGTGGCGGGAGTGGGCAGGTGGAACCTACGAGCAGTACTTC.

The chain couples TRBV2 to TRBJ2-7, with TRBD1 matching over 10 bases. The germline V gene encodes CDR1 SNHLY and CDR2 FYNNEI. This CDR3 has 15 residues. Trimming took 3 bases from V and 7 from J; bases not matched to a gene: 9. Here the CDR3 reads CASSEAGTGDREQYF. The DNA for the CDR3 is TGTGCCAGCAGTGAGGCCGGGACAGGGGATCGGGAGCAGTACTTC. Together with reference TRBV2 and TRBJ2-7, the CDR3 gives the full variable domain: EPEVTQTPSHQVTQMGQEVILRCVPISNHLYFYWYRQILGQKVEFLVSFYNNEISEKSEIFDDQFSVERPDGSNFTLKIRSTKLEDSAMYFCASSEAGTGDREQYFGPGTRLTVT.

This clonotype has only a few counts. The genes are TRBV3-1 and TRBJ2-3; tentatively, D is TRBD1 or TRBD2 (5 bases each). V was cut by 1 base and J by 2 bases, with 10 bases left in between. The CDR3 spans 15 residues. Germline CDR1 is LGHDT and CDR2 is YNNKEL (reference sequence). CDR3 amino acids: CASSQVGAVTDTQYF. The DNA for the CDR3 is TGTGCCAGCAGCCAAGTCGGGGCGGTCACAGATACGCAGTATTTT.

This clonotype has just a few counts. The V gene is TRBV6-5, the J gene TRBJ2-5; D might be TRBD1 (6 bases). The germline gives CDR1 MNHEY, CDR2 SVGAGI. Trimming removed 8 bases at V and 5 bases at J, with 15 bases between. The CDR3 has 13 residues. CDR3 loop: CASRRGGGETQYF. The CDR3 nucleotides are TGTGCCAGCCGCAGGGGTGGTGGGGAGACCCAGTACTTC.

J is TRBJ1-6 and V is TRBV6-1, with D hard to call. Germline CDR1 reads MNHNS; CDR2 reads SASEGT. V lost 5 bases and J 10 bases, leaving 9 bases between the germline ends. The length of the CDR3 is 12 residues. The CDR3 sequence is CASSFTRSPLHF. In DNA, the CDR3 is TGTGCCAGCAGTTTCACCCGGTCACCCCTCCACTTT.

The J gene is TRBJ1-5, the V gene TRBV4-2, with unresolved D. The V end lost 0 bases, the J end lost 7 bases, and 16 bases lay between the germline ends. Germline CDR1 reads LGHNA; CDR2 reads YNFKEQ. This CDR3 has 16 amino acids. The CDR3 protein is CASSQDDARPGQPQHF. DNA of the CDR3: TGTGCCAGCAGCCAAGATGACGCCCGCCCTGGGCAGCCCCAGCATTTT.

This clonotype has more than one count but fewer than ten. This sequence joins TRBV20-1 and TRBJ2-4, with TRBD2 matching 16 bases. The CDR3 is 19 residues long. Unmatched junction bases numbered 10, after V lost 2 bases and J lost 3 bases. CDR1 DFQATT and CDR2 SNEGSKA come from the germline V gene (reference sequence). CDR3 residues: CSARPGLAGGPLVKNIQYF. The CDR3 DNA follows: TGCAGTGCTAGACCGGGACTAGCGGGAGGGCCGTTGGTCAAAAACATTCAGTACTTC.

This clonotype occurred a few times. V gene TRBV28 combines with J gene TRBJ2-1; the match to TRBD2 covers 8 bases. With 7 bases clipped from V and 2 bases from J, the junction kept 13 bases outside the gene matches. Germline loops: CDR1 MDHEN, CDR2 SYDVKM. CDR3 length: 17 residues. The CDR3 DNA follows: TGTGCCAGCATTGAGCGGGAGCTTATACTCCCCTACAATGAGCAGTTCTTC. This codes for CASIERELILPYNEQFF.

The sample holds a few counts of this clonotype. The chain links TRBV10-2 to TRBJ1-2, with D unclear. In germline, CDR1 is WSHSY, CDR2 SAAADI. The CDR3 runs 14 residues. V dropped 3 bases and J dropped 10 bases, with 18 bases sitting between them. The CDR3 loop reads CASSDAGTLQYYTF. The CDR3, as DNA: TGCGCCAGCAGTGATGCGGGAACTTTGCAGTACTACACCTTC.

The J gene is TRBJ2-3, the V gene TRBV6-2 or TRBV6-3; 11 bases are a match to TRBD1. This CDR3 region has 18 residues. The V and J ends lost 5 bases and 2 bases, in that order; junction bases with no gene match: 12. Germline V lookup: CDR1 MNHEY, CDR2 SVGEGT. The CDR3 region has the DNA TGTGCCAGCAGTAAGGACAGGGGGCGCGTTCGAGACACAGATACGCAGTATTTT. Translation: CASSKDRGRVRDTDTQYF.

The rearrangement links TRBV7-8 to TRBJ2-6; D is undetermined. V lost 5 bases, J lost 9 bases, and 14 bases lay in between. Germline V lookup: CDR1 SGHVS, CDR2 FQNEAQ. The CDR3 covers 14 residues. The CDR3 is CASSVVTALNVLTF. Here the CDR3 DNA reads TGTGCCAGCAGCGTAGTGACGGCCCTCAACGTCCTGACTTTC.

This clonotype was detected only a few times. The chain recombines TRBV29-1 with TRBJ1-4; no firm D call. Between the trimmed V and J ends, which lost 7 bases and 4 bases, there was a span of 7 bases. The CDR3 sequence is 11 residues long. Germline CDR1 and CDR2: SQVTM and ANQGSEA. CDR3: CSAGYNEKLFF. In DNA, the CDR3 is TGCAGCGCGGGGTATAATGAAAAACTGTTTTTT. Based on the CDR3 plus reference TRBV29-1 and TRBJ1-4, the full variable domain is SAVISQKPSRDICQRGTSLTIQCQVDSQVTMMFWYRQQPGQSLTLIATANQGSEATYESGFVIDKFPISRPNLTFSTLTVSNMSPEDSSIYLCSAGYNEKLFFGSGTQLSVL.

The genes are TRBV5-1 and TRBJ2-7; TRBD1 matches 7 bases. Germline V CDR1 and CDR2: SGHRS, YFSETQ. Germline trimming cut 4 bases from V and 3 bases from J; bases unmatched to any gene: 10. This CDR3 is built from 15 residues. The CDR3 region has the DNA TGCGCCAGCAGCCAATCCGGGACAGCCTACTACGAGCAGTACTTC. Translation gives CASSQSGTAYYEQYF.

A note on this clonotype: An end of the junction does not agree with germline; a read error may underlie this. The V call is TRBV9, the J call TRBJ2-5; D ambiguous. This CDR3 has 14 amino acids. Germline-derived CDR1 and CDR2 are SGDLS and YYNGEE. The CDR3: CASSVGQLQEAQYF. CDR3 bases: TGTGCCAGCAGCGTAGGTCAGCTCCAAGAGGCCCAGTACTTC.

V is TRBV5-1 and J is TRBJ2-1; unclear D gene. Between the trimmed V and J ends, which lost 1 base and 6 bases, there was a span of 11 bases. Germline CDR1 is SGHRS and CDR2 is YFSETQ. The length of the CDR3 is 14 residues. The CDR3: CASSLSVLGNEQFF. Here the CDR3 DNA reads TGCGCCAGCAGCTTGTCGGTTCTAGGCAATGAGCAGTTCTTC.

This clonotype was seen a handful of times. This chain links TRBV20-1 with TRBJ2-1, with 9 nucleotides matching TRBD2. The J call may be faulty, since TRBJ2-7 better matches the DNA end. The CDR3 is made up of 16 amino acids. Germline CDR1 DFQATT, CDR2 SNEGSKA (reference sequence). The CDR3: CSARAASSGVYNEQYF. The CDR3 DNA sequence: TGCAGTGCTAGGGCGGCCTCTAGCGGGGTCTACAATGAGCAGTACTTC.

V and J are TRBV5-1 and TRBJ1-4, with no clear D. CDR1 is SGHRS, CDR2 YFSETQ, per germline. There are 12 residues in the CDR3. The V end lost 0 bases, the J end lost 7 bases, and 4 bases lay between the germline ends. The CDR3 nucleotides are TGCGCCAGCAGCTTGGACAGTGAAAAACTGTTTTTT. It specifies CASSLDSEKLFF.

This clonotype has more than one count but fewer than ten. The chain recombines TRBV29-1 with TRBJ2-3; a possible D gene is TRBD2 (5 bases). Germline V CDR1 and CDR2: SQVTM, ANQGSEA. There are 13 residues in the CDR3. V dropped 5 bases and J dropped 3 bases, with 12 bases sitting between them. This CDR3 reads CSVLATGTDTQYF. In nucleotides, the CDR3 is TGCAGCGTTTTGGCCACGGGGACAGATACGCAGTATTTT.

V usage is TRBV29-1 and J usage is TRBJ1-1; 8 bases are a match to TRBD1. Germline CDR1 reads SQVTM; CDR2 reads ANQGSEA. V trimming: 6 bases; J trimming: 8 bases; junction bases outside the gene matches: 8. The CDR3 loop spans 12 amino acids. CDR3 region: CSVTRTGTEAFF. CDR3 coding DNA: TGCAGCGTGACCAGGACAGGGACGGAAGCTTTCTTT.

In DNA, the CDR3 is TGCAGTGCTAGAGGGTCCGGGACCCAGTACTTC. It is translated as CSARGSGTQYF. The chain is built from TRBV20-1 and TRBJ2-5, with unresolved D. The CDR3 spans 11 residues. Germline V gives CDR1 DFQATT, CDR2 SNEGSKA (reference sequence). The V end lost 1 base, the J end lost 7 bases, and 7 bases lay between the germline ends.

V gene TRBV27 combines with J gene TRBJ2-3, with TRBD2 identical over 8 bases. The CDR3 length is 15 residues. V lost 3 bases and J lost 6; bases outside the gene matches: 8. Per germline, CDR1 MNHEY and CDR2 SMNVEV (reference sequence). DNA of the CDR3: TGTGCCAGCAGTTTTTCTAGCGGGTCCCGCGATACGCAGTATTTT. Its translation is CASSFSSGSRDTQYF.

Only one count was recorded for this clonotype. The CDR3 coding sequence is TGCAGCGTGGGACAGGCGAATCAGCCCCAGCATTTT. It codes for CSVGQANQPQHF. This sequence joins TRBV29-1 and TRBJ1-5; the match to TRBD1 covers 8 bases. The CDR3 is made up of 12 amino acids. V was pared by 6 bases and J by 4 bases, with 2 bases of the junction left unmatched. From germline, CDR1 is SQVTM and CDR2 ANQGSEA.

This clonotype was seen ten or more times. J is TRBJ2-5 and V is TRBV7-2, with 11 bases lining up with TRBD2. The CDR3 totals 15 residues. Trimming cost V 5 bases and J 3 bases; bases outside gene matches: 5. Germline V gene lookup returns CDR1 SGHTA and CDR2 FQGNSA. This chain's CDR3 is CASSIRGLAEETQYF. Written as DNA, the CDR3 is TGTGCCAGCAGCATACGGGGACTAGCGGAAGAGACCCAGTACTTC.

The rearrangement uses TRBV5-1 and TRBJ1-5; the match to TRBD1 covers 8 bases. The CDR3 is made up of 16 amino acids. V was pared by 0 bases and J by 2 bases, with 4 bases of the junction left unmatched. Germline lookup yields CDR1 SGHRS and CDR2 YFSETQ. The CDR3 nucleotides read TGCGCCAGCAGCTTGGGAGAGACAGGGGGCAATCAGCCCCAGCATTTT. Translating it yields CASSLGETGGNQPQHF.

V usage is TRBV7-6 and J usage is TRBJ1-5, with 8 bases that match TRBD1. Germline values: CDR1 SGHVS, CDR2 FNYEAQ. The trim removed 2 bases at V and 0 bases at J, leaving 3 bases unmatched. This CDR3 contains 16 residues. DNA of the CDR3: TGTGCCAGCAGCTTATTGACAGGGGATAGCAATCAGCCCCAGCATTTT. Its protein is CASSLLTGDSNQPQHF.